These 5 T cell receptor beta chains originate from one sample sequenced in a study of T-cell memory formation after mild COVID-19. TCRdb reprocessed the 5' RACE reads via MiXCR and lists one record per CDR3 protein. This sample has about 430,000 distinct CDR3 sequences; less than 25% occur once, and the top ten carry 7% to 9.5%. The sequenced sample consisted of PBMCs or a T cell subset sorted from them (not recorded which). The source is an adult woman who had mild COVID-19 (a few samples of this study predate the infection). Cell type and time point are not known.

This clonotype was observed at least ten times. The V and J genes are TRBV7-9 and TRBJ2-7; a possible D gene is TRBD1 (6 bases). With 4 bases removed from V and 4 bases from J, the gap between germline ends came to 8 bases. The germline CDR1 and CDR2 sequences are SEHNR and FQNEAQ (reference sequence). This CDR3 spans 12 amino acids. In DNA, the CDR3 is TGTGCCAGCAGCTCCAGGGGTTACGAGCAGTACTTC. Translated, it gives CASSSRGYEQYF.

This chain uses TRBV11-3 with TRBJ2-1; D is unresolved. The CDR3 sequence is 12 residues long. Trimming took 5 bases from V and 9 from J, leaving 11 bases between them. CDR1 SGHNT and CDR2 YENEEA come from the germline V gene. The CDR3 loop reads CASSTMMSEQFF. In nucleotides, the CDR3 is TGTGCCAGCAGCACCATGATGAGTGAGCAGTTCTTC.

V gene TRBV3-1 combines with J gene TRBJ2-7; TRBD2 agrees at 8 bases. The CDR3 sequence is 15 residues long. CDR1 and CDR2 (germline): LGHDT, YNNKEL (reference sequence). With 0 bases clipped from V and 6 bases from J, the junction kept 7 bases outside the gene matches. CDR3 in DNA: TGTGCCAGCAGCCAAGATACCCAGGCGGGGGGCGAGCAGTACTTC. Protein sequence: CASSQDTQAGGEQYF.

The chain carries TRBV6-1 and TRBJ1-4, with a tentative D call TRBD1 (6 bases). Trimming shortened V by 3 bases and J by 4 bases, and 15 bases separated the two germline ends. In germline, CDR1 is MNHNS, CDR2 SASEGT. This CDR3 comprises 16 residues. The CDR3 sequence: CASSDEGRGGNEKLFF. The CDR3 DNA reads TGTGCCAGCAGTGATGAGGGTAGAGGGGGTAATGAAAAACTGTTTTTT.

The CDR3 sequence: CSATTPGQGRSGYTF. The CDR3 nucleotides are TGCAGTGCCACTACTCCGGGACAGGGCCGATCTGGCTACACCTTC. The gene calls are TRBV20-1 and TRBJ1-2; 9 bases line up with TRBD1. V trimming: 6 bases; J trimming: 7 bases; junction bases outside the gene matches: 15. Per the germline V gene, CDR1 is DFQATT and CDR2 is SNEGSKA (reference sequence). This CDR3 contains 15 residues.